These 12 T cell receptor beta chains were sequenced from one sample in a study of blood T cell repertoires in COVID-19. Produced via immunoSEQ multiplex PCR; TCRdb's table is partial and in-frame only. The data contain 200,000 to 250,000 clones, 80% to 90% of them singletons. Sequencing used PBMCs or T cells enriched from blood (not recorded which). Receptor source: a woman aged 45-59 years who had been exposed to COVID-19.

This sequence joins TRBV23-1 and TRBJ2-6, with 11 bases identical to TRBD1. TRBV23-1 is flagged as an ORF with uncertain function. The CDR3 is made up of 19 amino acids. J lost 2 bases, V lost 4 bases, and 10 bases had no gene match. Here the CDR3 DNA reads TGCGCCAGCAGTCTATCCGAGGGGACAGGGGGAACTGGGGCCAACGTCCTGACTTTC. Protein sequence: CASSLSEGTGGTGANVLTF.

The chain's CDR3 is CASSLARGAKDTQYF. The CDR3 DNA follows: TGTGCCAGCAGCTTAGCGCGGGGGGCAAAAGATACGCAGTATTTT. This rearrangement joins TRBV7-9 to TRBJ2-3, with TRBD2 matching over 8 bases. With V trimmed by 0 bases and J by 5 bases, 4 bases remained unmatched. The CDR3 is 15 amino acids. CDR1 and CDR2 from the germline V gene are SEHNR and FQNEAQ (reference sequence). The variable domain in full, completed from reference TRBV7-9 and TRBJ2-3, reads DTGVSQNPRHKITKRGQNVTFRCDPISEHNRLYWYRQTLGQGPEFLTYFQNEAQLEKSRLLSDRFSAERPKGSFSTLEIQRTEQGDSAMYLCASSLARGAKDTQYFGPGTRLTVL.

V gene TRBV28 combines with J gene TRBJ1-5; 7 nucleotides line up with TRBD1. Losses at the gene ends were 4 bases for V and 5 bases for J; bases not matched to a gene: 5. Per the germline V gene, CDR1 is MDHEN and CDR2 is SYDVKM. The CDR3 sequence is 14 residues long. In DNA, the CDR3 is TGTGCCAGCAGTTCTCAGACAGGGTATCAGCCCCAGCATTTT. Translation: CASSSQTGYQPQHF.

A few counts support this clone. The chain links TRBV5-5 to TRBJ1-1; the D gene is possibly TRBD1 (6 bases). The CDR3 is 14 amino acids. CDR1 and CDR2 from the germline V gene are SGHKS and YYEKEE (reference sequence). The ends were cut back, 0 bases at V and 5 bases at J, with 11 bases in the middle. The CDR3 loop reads CASSLDRVRTEAFF. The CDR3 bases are TGTGCCAGCAGCTTGGACAGGGTTCGAACTGAAGCTTTCTTT.

CDR3 in amino acids: CASSSPGGALNTEAFF. Written as DNA, the CDR3 is TGTGCCAGCAGCTCCCCCGGGGGGGCCTTGAACACTGAAGCTTTCTTT. The V call is TRBV7-9, the J call TRBJ1-1; perhaps TRBD1 as D (6 bases). Trimming shortened V by 4 bases and J by 0 bases, and 15 bases separated the two germline ends. CDR1 and CDR2 (germline): SEHNR, FQNEAQ (reference sequence). This CDR3 is built from 16 residues. The whole variable domain, remainder taken from reference TRBV7-9 and TRBJ1-1, is DTGVSQNPRHKITKRGQNVTFRCDPISEHNRLYWYRQTLGQGPEFLTYFQNEAQLEKSRLLSDRFSAERPKGSFSTLEIQRTEQGDSAMYLCASSSPGGALNTEAFFGQGTRLTVV.

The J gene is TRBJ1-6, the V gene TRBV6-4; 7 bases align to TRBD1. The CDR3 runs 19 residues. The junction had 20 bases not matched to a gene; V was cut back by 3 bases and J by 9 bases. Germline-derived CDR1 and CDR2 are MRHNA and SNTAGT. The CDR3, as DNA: TGTGCCAGCAGTGAACTAGGACAGGCAATGTTAGTCTTGTTTTCACCCCTCCACTTT. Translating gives CASSELGQAMLVLFSPLHF.

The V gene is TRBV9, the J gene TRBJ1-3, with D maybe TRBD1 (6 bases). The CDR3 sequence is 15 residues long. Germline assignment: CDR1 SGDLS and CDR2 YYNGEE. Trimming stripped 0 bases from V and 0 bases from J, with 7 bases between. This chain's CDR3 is CASSVETGSGNTIYF. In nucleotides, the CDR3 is TGTGCCAGCAGCGTAGAGACAGGCTCTGGAAACACCATATATTTT.

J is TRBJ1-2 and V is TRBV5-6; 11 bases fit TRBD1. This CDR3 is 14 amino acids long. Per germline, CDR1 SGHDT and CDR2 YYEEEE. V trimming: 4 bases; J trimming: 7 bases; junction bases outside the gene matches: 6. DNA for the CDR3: TGTGCCAGCAGCGTGGACAGGGGGCGGGGTGGCTACACCTTC. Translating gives CASSVDRGRGGYTF.

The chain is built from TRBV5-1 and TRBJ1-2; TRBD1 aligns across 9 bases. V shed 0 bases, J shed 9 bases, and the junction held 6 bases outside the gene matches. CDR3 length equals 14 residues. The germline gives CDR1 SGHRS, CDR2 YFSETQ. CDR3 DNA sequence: TGCGCCAGCAGCTTGGCGGGACAGGGTCATCGCTACACCTTC. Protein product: CASSLAGQGHRYTF. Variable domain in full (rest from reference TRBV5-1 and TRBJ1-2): KAGVTQTPRYLIKTRGQQVTLSCSPISGHRSVSWYQQTPGQGLQFLFEYFSETQRNKGNFPGRFSGRQFSNSRSEMNVSTLELGDSALYLCASSLAGQGHRYTFGSGTRLTVV.

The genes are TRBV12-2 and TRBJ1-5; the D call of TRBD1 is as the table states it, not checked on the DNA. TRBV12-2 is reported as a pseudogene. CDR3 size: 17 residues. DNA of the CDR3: TGTGCAAGTCGCTTAGCCCCCCTCAGGGTGGGCAATCAGCCCCAGCATTTT. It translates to CASRLAPLRVGNQPQHF.

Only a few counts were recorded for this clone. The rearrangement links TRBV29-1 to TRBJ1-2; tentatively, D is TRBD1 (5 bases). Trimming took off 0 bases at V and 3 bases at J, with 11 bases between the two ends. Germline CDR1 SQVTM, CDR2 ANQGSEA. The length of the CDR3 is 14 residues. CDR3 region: CSVEEGTGHYGYTF. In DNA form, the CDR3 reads TGCAGCGTTGAAGAAGGTACAGGCCACTATGGCTACACCTTC.

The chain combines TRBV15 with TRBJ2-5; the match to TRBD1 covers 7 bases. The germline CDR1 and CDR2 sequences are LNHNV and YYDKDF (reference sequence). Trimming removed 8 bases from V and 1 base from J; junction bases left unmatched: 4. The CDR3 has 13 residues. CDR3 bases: TGTGCCACCGGACGGGACAGCCAAGAGACCCAGTACTTC. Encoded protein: CATGRDSQETQYF. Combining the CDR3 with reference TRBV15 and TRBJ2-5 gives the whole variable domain DAMVIQNPRYQVTQFGKPVTLSCSQTLNHNVMYWYQQKSSQAPKLLFHYYDKDFNNEADTPDNFQSRRPNTSFCFLDIRSPGLGDTAMYLCATGRDSQETQYFGPGTRLLVL.